Presented here are 31 T cell receptor beta chains from one specimen sequenced in a study of blood T cell repertoires in COVID-19. This table comes from immunoSEQ multiplex PCR, and its TCRdb copy is limited to in-frame clones, with some not included. The data show under 150,000 clones, 65% to 85% seen once. Sequencing input: peripheral blood. Every receptor here comes from a man aged 50 or older with active or convalescent COVID-19.

The V and J genes are TRBV18 and TRBJ2-7; weak D call: TRBD1 (5 bases). Per germline, CDR1 KGHSH and CDR2 LQKENI. There are 14 residues in the CDR3. V lost 2 bases, J lost 6 bases, and 14 bases lay in between. The CDR3 DNA sequence: TGTGCCAGCTCACCAGGGGCTCTATTAGCCGAGCAGTACTTC. Protein: CASSPGALLAEQYF.

Only one count was recorded for this clone. The genes are TRBV5-1 and TRBJ1-5; 8 bases match TRBD1. The trim removed 4 bases at V and 7 bases at J, leaving 7 bases unmatched. Germline CDR1 and CDR2: SGHRS and YFSETQ. This CDR3 has 14 amino acids. CDR3 in amino acids: CASSPQGEGQPQHF. Here the CDR3 DNA reads TGCGCCAGCAGCCCACAGGGGGAAGGACAGCCCCAGCATTTT.

This clone has a handful of counts. V usage is TRBV2 and J usage is TRBJ2-5; no clear D. Deletions cut 5 bases from V and 3 bases from J, with 10 bases between. CDR1 is SNHLY and CDR2 is FYNNEI in the germline V gene. This CDR3 has 13 amino acids. CDR3 in DNA: TGTGCCAGCAGTTCGAATATAGAAGAGACCCAGTACTTC. Translated, it gives CASSSNIEETQYF.

The chain couples TRBV11-2 to TRBJ2-3; TRBD2 matches 16 bases. This CDR3 comprises 16 residues. The J segment lost 4 bases and the V segment lost 4 bases, leaving 2 bases of the junction unmatched. Germline V gene data show CDR1 as SGHAT and CDR2 as FQNNGV. The CDR3 DNA reads as TGTGCCAGCAGCTGGGGACTAGCGGGAGGGTCAGATACGCAGTATTTT. It encodes CASSWGLAGGSDTQYF. Together with reference TRBV11-2 and TRBJ2-3, the CDR3 gives the full variable domain: EAGVAQSPRYKIIEKRQSVAFWCNPISGHATLYWYQQILGQGPKLLIQFQNNGVVDDSQLPKDRFSAERLKGVDSTLKIQPAKLEDSAVYLCASSWGLAGGSDTQYFGPGTRLTVL.

The rearrangement uses TRBV7-3 and TRBJ2-7; TRBD2 is a possible D gene (6 bases). V lost 4 bases and J lost 0, with 13 bases in between. CDR1 and CDR2 from the germline V gene are SGHTA and FQGTGA. The CDR3 runs to 15 residues. The CDR3 DNA reads as TGTGCCAGCAGCTCTTCGGGACTCCTCTCCTACGAGCAGTACTTC. Amino acid sequence: CASSSSGLLSYEQYF.

V gene TRBV5-6 combines with J gene TRBJ2-1, with D perhaps TRBD2 (6 bases). CDR1 and CDR2 from the germline V gene are SGHDT and YYEEEE. The V end was cut by 0 bases, the J end by 5 bases, with 9 bases between. CDR3 size: 14 residues. The CDR3 sequence: CASSLGDFHNEQFF. The CDR3 coding sequence is TGTGCCAGCAGCTTGGGGGACTTTCACAATGAGCAGTTCTTC.

The chain employs TRBV19 and TRBJ1-6; no clear D gene. Trimming removed 3 bases at V and 0 bases at J, with 15 bases between. The CDR3 runs 18 residues. Germline-derived CDR1 and CDR2 are LNHDA and SQIVND (reference sequence). CDR3 amino acids: CASSIVGVQSSYNSPLHF. CDR3 nucleotide sequence: TGTGCCAGTAGTATCGTGGGAGTCCAGAGCTCCTATAATTCACCCCTCCACTTT.

Here the CDR3 reads CASSPTRVTDTQYF. CDR3 nucleotide sequence: TGTGCCAGCAGCCCGACTAGAGTCACAGATACGCAGTATTTT. The chain carries TRBV28 and TRBJ2-3; TRBD2 is a possible D gene (6 bases). Germline CDR1 and CDR2: MDHEN and SYDVKM. Trimming removed 6 bases from V and 2 bases from J, with 12 bases in between. This CDR3 spans 14 amino acids.

The rearrangement joins TRBV7-3 to TRBJ2-1; possible D gene TRBD2, 6 bases. Trimming shortened V by 3 bases and J by 9 bases, and 21 bases separated the two germline ends. The CDR3 length is 16 residues. The germline V gene encodes CDR1 SGHTA and CDR2 FQGTGA. The DNA of the CDR3 is TGTGCCAGCAGCTTCCCGGGAGCGGGCCGGGACGGTGAGCAGTTCTTC. Translated, it gives CASSFPGAGRDGEQFF.

J is TRBJ2-3 and V is TRBV4-2, with a weak D call TRBD2 (6 bases). V lost 5 bases and J lost 3, with 24 bases in between. Germline loops: CDR1 LGHNA, CDR2 YNFKEQ. The CDR3 extends over 18 amino acids. The CDR3 region has the DNA TGTGCCAGCAGCGCAAGACCGGGGAGGCGGGGAGGAACAGATACGCAGTATTTT. Amino acids: CASSARPGRRGGTDTQYF.

The chain has TRBV6-6 and TRBJ1-3; TRBD1 is a possible D gene (6 bases). The V gene's germline CDR1 is MNHNY and CDR2 SVGAGI (reference sequence). This CDR3 is built from 15 residues. V lost 2 bases and J 4 bases, leaving 12 bases between the germline ends. CDR3 loop: CASSYEGVPGNTIYF. The CDR3 DNA is TGTGCCAGCAGTTACGAGGGGGTCCCCGGAAACACCATATATTTT.

This clone was counted a few times. The chain links TRBV28 to TRBJ1-2; D not resolved. The CDR3 length is 12 residues. V dropped 7 bases and J dropped 2 bases, with 8 bases sitting between them. Germline V gene data show CDR1 as MDHEN and CDR2 as SYDVKM. The CDR3 reads CASTPRNYGYTF. CDR3 in DNA: TGTGCCAGCACCCCGAGGAACTATGGCTACACCTTC.

This clone was seen a few times. V gene TRBV5-1 combines with J gene TRBJ2-1; 8 nucleotides match TRBD2. Trimming at V came to 0 bases and at J to 5 bases, leaving 4 bases not matched to a gene. The CDR3 spans 15 residues. The germline CDR1 and CDR2 sequences are SGHRS and YFSETQ. CDR3 amino acids: CASSLAERENNEQFF. Written as DNA, the CDR3 is TGCGCCAGCAGCTTGGCCGAGCGGGAGAACAATGAGCAGTTCTTC.

The rearrangement links TRBV5-4 to TRBJ2-5; tentatively, D is TRBD2 (7 bases). Trimming removed 0 bases from V and 2 bases from J, with 11 bases in between. Germline V gene data show CDR1 as SGHNT and CDR2 as YYREEE (reference sequence). This CDR3 region has 15 residues. DNA of the CDR3: TGTGCCAGCAGCTTGGGAGGGAGGGGGCAAGAGACCCAGTACTTC. It specifies CASSLGGRGQETQYF.

The rearrangement uses TRBV6-5 and TRBJ2-7, with 8 bases fitting TRBD2. Looked up from germline, CDR1 is MNHEY and CDR2 is SVGAGI. V shed 8 bases, J shed 1 base, and the junction held 4 bases outside the gene matches. CDR3 length equals 13 residues. The CDR3 DNA reads as TGTGCCAGCGGGTTAGCGGGGTCCTACGAGCAGTACTTC. Encoded protein: CASGLAGSYEQYF.

The chain has TRBV2 and TRBJ1-6, with 7 bases identical to TRBD1. CDR3 length equals 14 residues. Germline V lookup: CDR1 SNHLY, CDR2 FYNNEI. V trimming: 3 bases; J trimming: 8 bases; junction bases outside the gene matches: 4. As DNA, the CDR3 is TGTGCCAGCAGTGACTACAGGGGCGATTCACCCCTCCACTTT. Amino acids: CASSDYRGDSPLHF.

The rearrangement links TRBV27 to TRBJ2-7; a possible D gene is TRBD1 (5 bases). Germline loops: CDR1 MNHEY, CDR2 SMNVEV (reference sequence). CDR3 length: 15 amino acids. V was cut by 1 base and J by 5 bases, with 15 bases left in between. CDR3 loop: CASSLYRPGKNEQYF. CDR3 DNA: TGTGCCAGCAGTTTATACCGTCCAGGGAAGAACGAGCAGTACTTC.

The chain couples TRBV7-3 to TRBJ2-1, with 9 bases that match TRBD1. CDR1 is SGHTA and CDR2 is FQGTGA in the germline V gene. Trimming cost V 5 bases and J 8 bases; bases outside gene matches: 10. The CDR3 consists of 15 residues. CDR3 bases: TGTGCCAGCAGCCCCCAACAGGGACAGGGCTATGAGCAGTTCTTC. Residues: CASSPQQGQGYEQFF.

With regard to this clone: The sample has other DNA sequences that encode this CDR3 too. The CDR3 region is CASSLAGQGDTEAFF. The CDR3 nucleotides are TGCGCCAGCAGCTTGGCCGGACAGGGTGACACTGAAGCTTTCTTT. The chain combines TRBV5-1 with TRBJ1-1; 8 nucleotides agree with TRBD1. Germline V lookup: CDR1 SGHRS, CDR2 YFSETQ. The trim removed 0 bases at V and 3 bases at J, leaving 4 bases unmatched. The CDR3 runs to 15 residues.

There are a few counts of this clone. The chain recombines TRBV29-1 with TRBJ1-1; D remains unclear. Trimming stripped 2 bases from V and 4 bases from J, with 14 bases between. The CDR3 is 14 residues long. Germline lookup yields CDR1 SQVTM and CDR2 ANQGSEA. The CDR3 DNA reads TGCAGCGTTGAAACCCCAGGCACGAGCACTGAAGCTTTCTTT. Translated, it gives CSVETPGTSTEAFF.

The rearrangement links TRBV5-1 to TRBJ2-1; 16 bases align to TRBD2. CDR3 length: 19 amino acids. Germline-derived CDR1 and CDR2 are SGHRS and YFSETQ. V was pared by 4 bases and J by 2 bases, with 9 bases of the junction left unmatched. Here the CDR3 DNA reads TGCGCCAGCAGCCAGGGACTAGCGGGAGGGGTTGAAACCTACAATGAGCAGTTCTTC. It is translated as CASSQGLAGGVETYNEQFF.

The chain links TRBV6-5 to TRBJ2-5, with 7 bases aligning to TRBD1. CDR1 is MNHEY, CDR2 SVGAGI, per germline. V trimming: 6 bases; J trimming: 2 bases; junction bases outside the gene matches: 6. The CDR3 totals 14 residues. The CDR3 nucleotides read TGTGCCAGCAGCTTGACAGGGCAACAAGAGACCCAGTACTTC. Translating it yields CASSLTGQQETQYF.

The chain has TRBV29-1 and TRBJ2-7; TRBD2 matches at 7 bases. The CDR3 runs to 14 residues. Germline V lookup: CDR1 SQVTM, CDR2 ANQGSEA. V gave up 5 bases and J gave up 5 bases; unmatched junction bases: 12. CDR3 sequence: CSVWDAGVENEQYF. The CDR3 nucleotides read TGCAGCGTTTGGGACGCGGGAGTAGAGAACGAGCAGTACTTC.

This chain connects TRBV6-4 to TRBJ2-5; 15 bases match TRBD2. This CDR3 has 15 residues. The V and J ends lost 5 bases and 4 bases, in that order; junction bases with no gene match: 2. Germline V gene data show CDR1 as MRHNA and CDR2 as SNTAGT. CDR3 region: CASSPGLAGGETQYF. The CDR3 nucleotides read TGTGCCAGCAGTCCGGGACTAGCGGGAGGAGAGACCCAGTACTTC.

This clone was seen more than once but under ten times. This chain connects TRBV25-1 to TRBJ2-3; TRBD2 matches at 7 bases. Looked up from germline, CDR1 is MGHDK and CDR2 is SYGVNS. This CDR3 spans 11 amino acids. After removal of 5 bases from V and 10 bases from J, the junction contained 3 bases not matched to a gene. CDR3 in amino acids: CASSRAGSQYF. DNA for the CDR3: TGTGCCAGCAGTCGAGCGGGGTCGCAGTATTTT.

The chain has TRBV7-2 and TRBJ2-1, with D tentatively TRBD2 (7 bases). The germline gives CDR1 SGHTA, CDR2 FQGNSA. The V end lost 5 bases, the J end lost 9 bases, and 20 bases lay between the germline ends. The length of the CDR3 is 15 residues. This CDR3 is CASSLKRGGRGEQFF. DNA for the CDR3: TGTGCCAGCAGCCTAAAGCGGGGCGGCAGGGGTGAGCAGTTCTTC.

The chain couples TRBV4-2 to TRBJ1-1; weak D call: TRBD1 (5 bases). This CDR3 spans 14 amino acids. The germline V gene has CDR1 LGHNA and CDR2 YNFKEQ. Trimming cost V 3 bases and J 2 bases, with 10 bases left between them. The chain's CDR3 is CASSQGGGNTEAFF. CDR3 sequence (DNA): TGTGCCAGCAGCCAGGGGGGGGGTAACACTGAAGCTTTCTTT.

The chain joins TRBV12-3 or TRBV12-4 to TRBJ2-2; TRBD2 agrees at 8 bases. There are 13 residues in the CDR3. J lost 3 bases, V lost 6 bases, and 0 bases had no gene match. This chain's CDR3 is CASRLADTGELFF. CDR3 in DNA: TGTGCCAGCAGACTAGCGGACACCGGGGAGCTGTTTTTT.

The V gene is TRBV5-4, the J gene TRBJ2-5; 10 bases line up with TRBD2. The CDR3 extends over 15 amino acids. Germline trimming cut 1 base from V and 1 base from J; bases unmatched to any gene: 1. The V gene's germline CDR1 is SGHNT and CDR2 YYREEE (reference sequence). This CDR3 reads CASSLLAGVQETQYF. In DNA, the CDR3 is TGTGCCAGCAGCTTGCTAGCGGGAGTCCAAGAGACCCAGTACTTC.

This clone appeared once. Distinct nucleotide sequences in the sample also encode this CDR3. The CDR3 bases are TGTGCCAGCAGTTTATCCGGGACAGCCTATGGCTACACCTTC. Its protein is CASSLSGTAYGYTF. The chain employs TRBV28 and TRBJ1-2; 7 bases align to TRBD1. The ends lost 1 base at V and 4 bases at J; junction bases unmatched: 3. The CDR3 consists of 14 residues. Germline loops: CDR1 MDHEN, CDR2 SYDVKM.

V usage is TRBV18 and J usage is TRBJ2-7; D gene ambiguous. Trimming stripped 1 base from V and 0 bases from J, with 7 bases between. This CDR3 has 14 residues. Germline V gene sequence: CDR1 KGHSH, CDR2 LQKENI. CDR3 sequence: CASSPRASSYEQYF. The CDR3 region has the DNA TGTGCCAGCTCACCACGGGCATCCTCCTACGAGCAGTACTTC.